This is a list of T cell receptor beta chains from one sample in a study of neoadjuvant anti-PD-1 for oral cavity cancer. Sequencing used immunoSEQ multiplex PCR; TCRdb keeps in-frame clones, though not all of them. The sample has some 15,000 clones; 71% are singletons. The sample consisted of PBMCs, taken before nivolumab (anti-PD-1) treatment. Receptor source: a person between 35 and 79 years old with oral cavity squamous cell carcinoma. CDR3s include the opening cysteine and the closing phenylalanine or tryptophan. D genes are given only for firm matches. Not every row has a clone size; where given, it reads once, few, many or a size class.

V	D	size	J	DNA	CDR3
TRBV6-1	TRBD1	once	TRBJ2-7	TGTGCCAGCAGTGAAGGGGACAGGGGGCGCCGTTTCTCCTACGAGCAGTACTTC	CASSEGDRGRRFSYEQYF
TRBV7-7	.	.	TRBJ1-2	TGTGCCAGCTTAAATGAGGGGCGGAAGAACTATGGCTACACCTTC	CASLNEGRKNYGYTF
TRBV10-1	.	few	TRBJ2-7	TGCGCCACCCCCCGAAAGGAGGCGGCCGTCTACGAGCAGTACTTC	CATPRKEAAVYEQYF
TRBV28	.	.	TRBJ1-2	TGTGCCTCCAGAAAGGAGGGGAGGGTAGGCTATGGCTACACCTTC	CASRKEGRVGYGYTF
TRBV5-1	.	.	TRBJ2-3	TGCGCCAGCAGCTTGGGCTATCCAGATACGCAGTATTTT	CASSLGYPDTQYF
TRBV7-9	.	once	TRBJ2-3	TGTGCCAGCAGCCCCCAGGGGATAAGCACAGATACGCAGTATTTT	CASSPQGISTDTQYF
TRBV7-8	.	.	TRBJ2-7	TGTGCCAGCAGCCCAAGCGACTACGAGCAGTACTTC	CASSPSDYEQYF
TRBV5-4	.	.	TRBJ2-7	TGTGCCAGCCTTAAGAGTGGGTCCTACGAGCAGTACTTC	CASLKSGSYEQYF
TRBV7-3	.	.	TRBJ1-2	TGTGCCAGCAGCTTAACGGGGACGGATTCGGGTGGCTACACCTTC	CASSLTGTDSGGYTF
TRBV11-1	.	.	TRBJ1-6	TGTGCCAGCAGCCGACAGGTATCTAATTCACCCCTCCACTTT	CASSRQVSNSPLHF
TRBV27	.	.	TRBJ1-5	TGTGCCAGCAGTCCAACAGCCGGGACCGTCGTAGTTTGGCCCCAGCATTTT	CASSPTAGTVVVWPQHF
TRBV29-1	.	few	TRBJ2-6	TGCAGCGTTGGACAGGCTGGGGCCAACGTCCTGACTTTC	CSVGQAGANVLTF
TRBV11-2	.	.	TRBJ1-2	TGTGCCAGCAGCTTCGGAACTAACTATGGCTACACCTTC	CASSFGTNYGYTF
TRBV30	TRBD2	.	TRBJ2-3	TGTGCCTGGAGGGAGACTAGCGGGAGGGCCGGTAGAGGGGATACGCAGTATTTT	CAWRETSGRAGRGDTQYF
TRBV5-1	TRBD2	few	TRBJ2-7	TGCGCCAGCAGCCTACTTTCCGGCCTAGCGGGAGGCTACGAGCAGTACTTC	CASSLLSGLAGGYEQYF
TRBV6-5	.	few	TRBJ2-2	TGTGCCAGCCAAGAGGCGTTTAGGAACGCCGGGGAGCTGTTTTTT	CASQEAFRNAGELFF
TRBV10-2	.	.	TRBJ1-2	TGCGCCAGCACGCACCCGCCCAGGGGCGCTGAATATGGCTACACCTTC	CASTHPPRGAEYGYTF
TRBV7-9	.	.	TRBJ2-7	TGTGCCAGCAGCTCCTACCCCGGGGCAGACTTGTACTTC	CASSSYPGADLYF
TRBV7-2	.	.	TRBJ2-7	TGTGCCAGCAGCTTACGTAGGGGTCCGTACGAGCAGTACTTC	CASSLRRGPYEQYF
TRBV6-5	.	.	TRBJ2-3	TGTGCCAGCAGTTATTATTTAGGGGCAGATACGCAGTATTTT	CASSYYLGADTQYF
TRBV6-5	TRBD2	once	TRBJ2-3	TGTGCCAGCAGTTACACTAAGACTAGCTCAGATACGCAGTATTTT	CASSYTKTSSDTQYF
TRBV5-1	.	.	TRBJ2-5	TGCGCCAGCAGCTTAGGCGTTGGTATGCAAGAGACCCAGTACTTC	CASSLGVGMQETQYF
TRBV18	.	.	TRBJ2-1	TGTGCCAGCTCCCTCCGGGCCGAAAGAAGCTCCTACAATGAGCAGTTCTTC	CASSLRAERSSYNEQFF
TRBV10-3	TRBD2	.	TRBJ2-1	TGTGCCATCAGTGAGAGACTAGCGAGACACAATGAGCAGTTCTTC	CAISERLARHNEQFF
TRBV27	.	.	TRBJ1-2	TGTGCCAGCAGTGCAAATACTCAGGTGGTCTATGGCTACACCTTC	CASSANTQVVYGYTF
TRBV28	.	few	TRBJ2-7	TGTGCCAGCAGTTCGCTAGACAGGCGGGCGGACTACGAGCAGTACTTC	CASSSLDRRADYEQYF
TRBV5-1	.	.	TRBJ2-5	TGCGCCAGCAGCTTGGTAGCGGACGCGGAGACCCAGTACTTC	CASSLVADAETQYF
TRBV14	.	.	TRBJ2-2	TGTGCCAGCAGCCGCCGGGACCAGAACACCGGGGAGCTGTTTTTT	CASSRRDQNTGELFF
TRBV29-1	.	.	TRBJ1-4	TGCAGCGTTGAAGATAGGGGGGCAACTAATGAAAAACTGTTTTTT	CSVEDRGATNEKLFF
TRBV19	TRBD1	few	TRBJ1-5	TGTGCCAGTAGTACCCCGCAGGGGGCATCTCAGCCCCAGCATTTT	CASSTPQGASQPQHF
TRBV5-1	.	.	TRBJ2-6	TGCGCCAGCAGCTTGGTTGGGGGGCACGGGGCCAACGTCCTGACTTTC	CASSLVGGHGANVLTF
TRBV28	TRBD2	.	TRBJ2-2	TGTGCCAGCAGTTCCAGCGGGAGGTCTGACGGGGAGCTGTTTTTT	CASSSSGRSDGELFF
TRBV28	.	.	TRBJ1-2	TGTGCCAGCAGGTCCGACAGGTATGGCTACACCTTC	CASRSDRYGYTF
TRBV6-1	TRBD1	few	TRBJ1-2	TGTGCCAGCAGTGAAGCAGGTTCAGGGGGAACCTATGGCTACACCTTC	CASSEAGSGGTYGYTF
TRBV5-1	.	.	TRBJ2-2	TGCGCCAGCAGCTTGGACGTGGGGCGAGGGACCGGGGAGCTGTTTTTT	CASSLDVGRGTGELFF
TRBV18	.	.	TRBJ2-5	TGTGCCAGCTCACCGTCTGCGGGGGCTCCAGAGACCCAGTACTTC	CASSPSAGAPETQYF
TRBV9	TRBD1	.	TRBJ2-3	TGTGCCAGCAGCGTAGACAGGGGAGAGGGCACAGATACGCAGTATTTT	CASSVDRGEGTDTQYF
TRBV9	TRBD2	.	TRBJ2-1	TGTGCCAGCAGCCCCCGCCTAGCGGGCTTCTACAATGAGCAGTTCTTC	CASSPRLAGFYNEQFF
TRBV4-1	TRBD2	.	TRBJ2-7	TGCGCCAGCAGCCAAGGCCTGGAGAGCGGGGGGTTTGGGGAGCAGTACTTC	CASSQGLESGGFGEQYF
TRBV2	.	.	TRBJ1-6	TGTGCCAGCGGGGAGGGGACCTATAATTCACCCCTCCACTTT	CASGEGTYNSPLHF
TRBV19	.	.	TRBJ1-2	TGTGCCAGTAGTTTTCCGGGCCGGGAAAACTATGGCTACACCTTC	CASSFPGRENYGYTF
TRBV7-9	TRBD1	.	TRBJ1-1	TGTGCCAGCAGTTCGGGACAGGGAAAACCTGAAGCTTTCTTT	CASSSGQGKPEAFF
TRBV15	TRBD1	.	TRBJ2-7	TGTGCCACCAGCAGCCAAGACAGGGGAGGCCCCTACGAGCAGTACTTC	CATSSQDRGGPYEQYF
TRBV27	TRBD1	once	TRBJ1-6	TGTGCCAGCAGTTTAGAAGCCCCGACAGGGAGGGCCTATAATTCACCCCTCCACTTT	CASSLEAPTGRAYNSPLHF
TRBV6-5	.	.	TRBJ1-1	TGTGCCAGCACCCCCCCAGGGATTGGAACTGAAGCTTTCTTT	CASTPPGIGTEAFF
TRBV5-1	.	few	TRBJ1-2	TGCGCCAGCAGCTTGGATTTGGGGGGCTACACCTTC	CASSLDLGGYTF